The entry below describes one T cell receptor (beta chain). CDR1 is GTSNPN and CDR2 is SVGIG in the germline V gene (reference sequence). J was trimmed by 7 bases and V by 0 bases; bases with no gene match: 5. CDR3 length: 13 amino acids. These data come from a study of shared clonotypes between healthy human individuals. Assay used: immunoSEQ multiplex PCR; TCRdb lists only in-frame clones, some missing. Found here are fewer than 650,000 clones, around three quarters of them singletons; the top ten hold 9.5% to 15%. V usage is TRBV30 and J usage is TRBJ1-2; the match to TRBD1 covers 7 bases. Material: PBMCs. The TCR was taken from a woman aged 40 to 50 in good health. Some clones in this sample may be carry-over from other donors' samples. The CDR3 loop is CAWSVTGEGGYTF. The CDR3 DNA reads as TGTGCCTGGAGTGTCACAGGGGAGGGTGGCTACACCTTC.